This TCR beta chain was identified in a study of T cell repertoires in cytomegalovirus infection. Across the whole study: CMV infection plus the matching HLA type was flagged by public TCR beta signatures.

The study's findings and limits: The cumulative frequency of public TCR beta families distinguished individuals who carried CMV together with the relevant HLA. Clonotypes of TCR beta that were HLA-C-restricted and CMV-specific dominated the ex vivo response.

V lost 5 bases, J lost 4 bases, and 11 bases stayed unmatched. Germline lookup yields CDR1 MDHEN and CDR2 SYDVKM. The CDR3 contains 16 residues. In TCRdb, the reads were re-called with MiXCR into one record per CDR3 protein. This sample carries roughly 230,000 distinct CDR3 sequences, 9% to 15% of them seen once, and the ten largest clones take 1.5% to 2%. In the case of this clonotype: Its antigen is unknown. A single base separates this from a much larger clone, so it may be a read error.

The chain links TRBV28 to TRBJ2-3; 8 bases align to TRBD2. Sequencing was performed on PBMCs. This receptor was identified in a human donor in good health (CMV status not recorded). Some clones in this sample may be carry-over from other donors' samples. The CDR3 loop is CASSLRGSGEADTQYF. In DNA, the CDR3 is TGTGCCAGCAGTCTCCGCGGTAGCGGGGAGGCAGATACGCAGTATTTT.